This TCR beta chain was profiled in a study of cytomegalovirus exposure and HLA in healthy donors. PCR primers comprised 60 Vbeta and 13 Jbeta primers. The data were produced by immunoSEQ multiplex PCR, yet TCRdb's version contains in-frame clones alone and is incomplete. The sample yields about 160,000 clones, less than 80% seen once. The origin of this receptor is a man aged 40-49 years in good health and CMV-seronegative. Sequences were obtained from PBMCs.

CDR3 nucleotides: TGTGCCAGCAGCGTTGGAGGGGGCATTGAGCAGTTCTTC. Encoded protein: CASSVGGGIEQFF. This sequence joins TRBV9 and TRBJ2-1; possibly TRBD1 for D (7 bases). Trimming removed 2 bases from V and 9 bases from J, with 12 bases in between. Germline CDR1 and CDR2: SGDLS and YYNGEE. The CDR3 length is 13 residues.